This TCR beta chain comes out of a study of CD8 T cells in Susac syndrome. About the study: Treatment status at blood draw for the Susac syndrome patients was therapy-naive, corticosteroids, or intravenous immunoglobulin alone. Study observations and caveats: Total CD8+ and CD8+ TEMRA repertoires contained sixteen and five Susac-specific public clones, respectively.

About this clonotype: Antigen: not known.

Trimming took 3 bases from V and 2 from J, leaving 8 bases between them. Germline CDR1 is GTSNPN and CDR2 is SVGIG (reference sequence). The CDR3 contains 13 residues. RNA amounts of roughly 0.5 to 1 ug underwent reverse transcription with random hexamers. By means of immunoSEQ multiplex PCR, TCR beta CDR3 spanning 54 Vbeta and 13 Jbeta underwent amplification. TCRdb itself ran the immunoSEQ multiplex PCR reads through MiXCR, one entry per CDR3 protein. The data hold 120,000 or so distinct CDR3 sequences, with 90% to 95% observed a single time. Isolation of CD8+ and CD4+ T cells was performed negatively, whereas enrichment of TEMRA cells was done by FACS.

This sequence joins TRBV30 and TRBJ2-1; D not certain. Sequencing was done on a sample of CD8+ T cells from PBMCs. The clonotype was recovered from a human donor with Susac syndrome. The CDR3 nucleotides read TGTGCCTGGAGACTTACCCCCTACAATGAGCAGTTCTTC. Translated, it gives CAWRLTPYNEQFF.